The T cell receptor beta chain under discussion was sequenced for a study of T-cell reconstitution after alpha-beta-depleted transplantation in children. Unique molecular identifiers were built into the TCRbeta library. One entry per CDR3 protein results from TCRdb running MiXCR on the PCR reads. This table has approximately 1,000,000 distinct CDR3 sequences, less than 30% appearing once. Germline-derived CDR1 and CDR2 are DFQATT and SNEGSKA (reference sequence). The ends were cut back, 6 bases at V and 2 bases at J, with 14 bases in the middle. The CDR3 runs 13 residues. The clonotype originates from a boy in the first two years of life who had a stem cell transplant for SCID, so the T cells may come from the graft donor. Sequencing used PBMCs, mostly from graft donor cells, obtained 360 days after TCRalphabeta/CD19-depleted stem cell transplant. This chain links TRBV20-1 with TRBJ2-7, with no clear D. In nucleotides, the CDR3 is TGCAGTGCCCCGGACCCTACTCCCTACGAGCAGTACTTC. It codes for CSAPDPTPYEQYF.